A selection of T cell receptor beta chains follows, all from one sample in a study of blood T cells in healthy people across ages. TCRdb re-derived calls from the 5' RACE reads in MiXCR, one entry per CDR3 protein. The sample lists about 1.1 million distinct CDR3 sequences; more than 30% were seen once. The sample taken for sequencing was blood. The receptors stem from a man aged 18-30 years in good health. CDR3s include the opening cysteine and the closing phenylalanine or tryptophan. D genes are given only for firm matches. Some rows mark clone size as missing; the rest say once, few, many or name a class of expanded clone.

V gene	D gene	J gene	clone size	CDR3 DNA	CDR3 protein
TRBV12-3/TRBV12-4	.	TRBJ1-4	few	TGTGCCAGCAGTTTGGGGACCGCCCGTGAAAAACTGTTTTTT	CASSLGTAREKLFF
TRBV5-1	TRBD2	TRBJ2-3	many	TGTGCCAGCAGCTTAGCGCTAGCGGGGAGCACAGATACGCAGTATTTT	CASSLALAGSTDTQYF
TRBV11-2	.	TRBJ2-3	.	TGTGCCAGCAGCTTAGTTGGCCGCCAATCAGATACGCAGTATTTT	CASSLVGRQSDTQYF
TRBV5-1	.	TRBJ1-5	few	TGCGCCAGCAGCTTGGGTGGGGCCCATCAGCCCCAGCATTTT	CASSLGGAHQPQHF
TRBV12-3/TRBV12-4	.	TRBJ1-4	.	TGTGCCAGCTTTGATGGTGGCACTAATGAAAAACTGTTTTTT	CASFDGGTNEKLFF
TRBV10-3	TRBD1	TRBJ2-7	.	TGTGCCATCAGGGTCTCAAGGGGGCGTTCCTACAATGAGCAGTACTTC	CAIRVSRGRSYNEQYF
TRBV20-1	.	TRBJ2-7	.	TGCAGTGCTACCTTGGACAGTACAGAGCAGTACTTC	CSATLDSTEQYF
TRBV28	.	TRBJ2-5	once	TGTGCCAGTCGACTAGGAAGAAATTACAATGAGCAGTACTTC	CASRLGRNYNEQYF
TRBV20-1	.	TRBJ1-4	few	TGCAGTGCTAGAGATCGGGCCTTCCCTAATGAAAAACTGTTTTTT	CSARDRAFPNEKLFF
TRBV12-3/TRBV12-4	.	TRBJ2-7	few	TGTGCCAGCAGTTTGGGACGGAGAGATCGCGAGCAGTACTTC	CASSLGRRDREQYF
TRBV29-1	.	TRBJ2-7	.	TGCAGCGTGGGGCCGTTTAGGGCCTGGTACGAGCAGTACTTC	CSVGPFRAWYEQYF
TRBV14	TRBD1	TRBJ2-2	few	TGTGCCAGCAGCCAAGAGACAGGGTGGTCCGGGGAGCTGTTTTTT	CASSQETGWSGELFF
TRBV28	.	TRBJ2-5	.	TGTGCCAGCAGTTTAAGGGAAGAGCAGTACTTC	CASSLREEQYF
TRBV29-1	TRBD1	TRBJ1-1	few	TGCAGCGCCTCGGGGCGAACAGGGGCTACTGAAGCTTTCTTT	CSASGRTGATEAFF
TRBV7-2	.	TRBJ2-2	.	TGTGCCAGCAGCCCTACCAGGGTAAACACCGGGGAGCTGTTTTTT	CASSPTRVNTGELFF
TRBV6-5	.	TRBJ2-7	.	TGTGCCAGCAGTTACTCTGCCGGGTCCGAGCAGTACTTC	CASSYSAGSEQYF
TRBV27	.	TRBJ1-1	few	TGTGCCAGCAGTTTAATCGCCCAGCCGAACACTGAAGCTTTCTTT	CASSLIAQPNTEAFF
TRBV5-1	.	TRBJ1-1	.	TGCGCCAGCAGCTTGGCCCCCCAGAACACTGAAGCTTTCTTT	CASSLAPQNTEAFF
TRBV9	.	TRBJ1-1	.	TGTGCCAGCAGCGTAGATCCGGGGACTGAAGCTTTCTTT	CASSVDPGTEAFF
TRBV7-9	.	TRBJ2-2	few	TGTGCCAGCAGCTTAGCTTCGCCGGCGACCGGGGAGCTGTTTTTT	CASSLASPATGELFF